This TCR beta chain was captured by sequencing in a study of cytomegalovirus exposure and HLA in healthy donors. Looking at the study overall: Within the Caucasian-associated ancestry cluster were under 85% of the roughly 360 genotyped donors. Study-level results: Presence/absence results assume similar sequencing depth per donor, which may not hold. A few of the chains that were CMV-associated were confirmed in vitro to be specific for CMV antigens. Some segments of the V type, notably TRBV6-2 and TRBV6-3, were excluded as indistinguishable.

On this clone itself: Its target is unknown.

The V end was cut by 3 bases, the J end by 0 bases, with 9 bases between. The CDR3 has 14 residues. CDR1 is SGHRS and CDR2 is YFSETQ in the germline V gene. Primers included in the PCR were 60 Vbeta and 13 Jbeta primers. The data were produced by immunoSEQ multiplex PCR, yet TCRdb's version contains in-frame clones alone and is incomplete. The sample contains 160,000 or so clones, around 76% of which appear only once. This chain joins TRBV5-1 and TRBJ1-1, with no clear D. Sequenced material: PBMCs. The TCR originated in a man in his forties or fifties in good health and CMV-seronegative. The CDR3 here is CASSSGGMNTEAFF. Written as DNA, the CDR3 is TGCGCCAGCAGCTCCGGAGGGATGAACACTGAAGCTTTCTTT.